This TCR beta chain was identified during a study of control samples from healthy donors and cancer patients (dated by TCRdb to the early 2020s). On this clone: No antigen is known for it. No qualities accompany the bases; no much larger clone lies one base away.

From cysteine to phenylalanine, the CDR3 is 14 amino acids long. Of the read, only the CDR3 DNA is kept; its 42 bases are in frame from base 1. The germline V gene provides CDR1 MDHEN and CDR2 SYDVKM. V and J are truncated by 4 bases and 9 bases respectively, leaving an intervening sequence of 16 bases. The library was generated by the immunoSEQ multiplex PCR assay. Not all clones reach the TCRdb copy of this immuneACCESS table, which keeps in-frame sequences only. Checked studies attribute under half of the gap to unresolved V genes and leave the rest unexplained. A total of 60,000 to 95,000 clones appear in this sample, around 90% of them only once. Around a tenth of the sample is in the top ten clones.

Recombination connected TRBV28 to TRBJ1-5; the D gene remains uncertain. Material: PBMCs. This TCR was sampled from a woman aged 45-65 years with colorectal cancer. The CDR3 reads CASSSHTTGGPQHF. The DNA reads TGTGCCAGCAGTTCACACACGACCGGAGGGCCCCAGCATTTT. Where the CDR3 stops, the reference TRBV28 and TRBJ1-5 genes take over; the full variable domain is DVKVTQSSRYLVKRTGEKVFLECVQDMDHENMFWYRQDPGLGLRLIYFSYDVKMKEKGDIPEGYSVSREKKERFSLILESASTNQTSMYLCASSSHTTGGPQHFGDGTRLSIL.